The 10 T cell receptor beta chains below all came from one sample that was sequenced in a study of regulatory T cells in long-lasting Graves disease. Arm-PCR of CDR3 regions and iRepertoire HTBI primers were used to build TCR beta libraries. Each CDR3 protein is one row after TCRdb ran MiXCR on the multiplex PCR reads. The table includes a few hundred thousand distinct CDR3 sequences, 10% to 15% detected once. As to time point: newly diagnosed GD, antithyroid drugs for less than 3 months. There was RNA extracted from PBMCs, and the TCR library was made from it. These data also formed part of another study, on T cells in Graves' hyperthyroidism and ophthalmopathy.

Sequencing used peripheral blood mononuclear cells (PBMCs), obtained at new diagnosis, from a patient treated with antithyroid drugs. The receptor source for this set is a woman between 18 and 30 years old with Graves disease.

This clonotype turned up a few times. The chain employs TRBV9 and TRBJ2-1, with D hard to call. The J call may be mistaken, given a closer DNA end match to TRBJ2-5. CDR1 and CDR2 (germline): SGDLS, YYNGEE. This CDR3 is built from 14 residues. The CDR3 sequence is CASSVEGSVETQYF. For the CDR3, the DNA is TGTGCCAGCAGCGTAGAGGGAAGTGTGGAGACCCAGTACTTC.

This clonotype has a count of ten or more. The CDR3 nucleotides read TGTGCCAGCAGAACAGATTTAGCGGGAGGTAACGATGAGCAGTTCTTC. Protein: CASRTDLAGGNDEQFF. The chain uses TRBV27 and TRBJ2-1; 10 bases agree with TRBD2. Germline CDR1 reads MNHEY; CDR2 reads SMNVEV (reference sequence). V was clipped by 6 bases and J by 8 bases; unmatched bases: 13. The CDR3 consists of 16 residues.

This clonotype was observed many times. The chain employs TRBV19 and TRBJ2-5; 9 positions match TRBD2. V lost 1 base to trimming and J lost 3 bases; unmatched junction nucleotides: 9. In germline, CDR1 is LNHDA, CDR2 SQIVND (reference sequence). The CDR3 length is 17 residues. The CDR3 region is CASSIVWASGTEETQYF. CDR3 DNA sequence: TGTGCCAGTAGTATAGTATGGGCTAGCGGGACCGAAGAGACCCAGTACTTC.

This clonotype was detected ten times or more. The chain couples TRBV29-1 to TRBJ2-1, with 10 bases that match TRBD1. The CDR3 runs to 13 residues. The V gene end was trimmed by 6 bases and the J gene end by 7 bases; junction bases not matched to a gene: 6. Germline assignment: CDR1 SQVTM and CDR2 ANQGSEA. The CDR3: CSVTGGALNEQFF. The DNA of the CDR3 is TGCAGCGTGACAGGGGGCGCACTGAATGAGCAGTTCTTC.

This clonotype was detected many times. This chain joins TRBV4-1 and TRBJ2-3; D may be TRBD1 (5 bases). With 2 bases removed from V and 0 bases from J, the gap between germline ends came to 6 bases. The CDR3 length is 14 residues. Looked up from germline, CDR1 is MGHRA and CDR2 is YSYEKL. Here the CDR3 reads CASSQQGSTDTQYF. CDR3 nucleotide sequence: TGCGCCAGCAGCCAACAGGGAAGCACAGATACGCAGTATTTT.

The table lists this clonotype with many counts. The J gene is TRBJ1-5, the V gene TRBV2, with TRBD1 identical over 7 bases. Germline CDR1 reads SNHLY; CDR2 reads FYNNEI. The CDR3 spans 14 residues. The V segment lost 7 bases and the J segment 4 bases; nucleotides outside the gene matches: 7. CDR3 protein: CASTLGQVNQPQHF. In DNA, the CDR3 is TGTGCCAGCACTCTAGGACAGGTTAATCAGCCCCAGCATTTT.

This clonotype was seen repeatedly, ten times or more. V gene TRBV11-2 combines with J gene TRBJ2-3, with TRBD2 identical over 10 bases. The CDR3 has 17 residues. With 5 bases clipped from V and 1 base from J, the junction kept 9 bases outside the gene matches. Germline V gives CDR1 SGHAT, CDR2 FQNNGV. The CDR3 region is CASSPFNLAGGTDTQYF. Here the CDR3 DNA reads TGTGCCAGCAGCCCATTCAACCTAGCGGGAGGCACAGATACGCAGTATTTT.

This chain uses TRBV27 with TRBJ2-1, with D perhaps matching TRBD1 or TRBD2 (6 bases each). The CDR3 extends over 16 amino acids. Germline CDR1 is MNHEY and CDR2 is SMNVEV (reference sequence). V was shortened by 5 bases and J by 5 bases, with 19 bases between the two germline ends. The CDR3 is CASSPQGSGAHNEQFF. CDR3 coding DNA: TGTGCCAGCAGTCCCCAGGGCTCGGGGGCCCACAATGAGCAGTTCTTC.

This clonotype was seen only a few times. One end of the junction fails to match germline, which may point to a read error. This chain uses TRBV9 with TRBJ1-2; weak D call: TRBD1 (6 bases). Germline CDR1 reads SGDLS; CDR2 reads YYNGEE. The CDR3 contains 15 residues. The CDR3 coding sequence is TGTGCCAGCGGTTCTAGGACAGCAAGTAACTATGGCTACACCTTT. Translation gives CASGSRTASNYGYTF.

Many counts were recorded for this clonotype. This chain connects TRBV6-1 to TRBJ2-3; D may be TRBD2 (6 bases). Germline V gene sequence: CDR1 MNHNS, CDR2 SASEGT. V dropped 9 bases and J dropped 10 bases, with 38 bases sitting between them. The CDR3 has 19 amino acids. Written as DNA, the CDR3 is TGTGCCAGTACCGGTCCGGGAGCCGAGGATACGCAGTATTTGTACGCGCAGTATTTT. It is translated as CASTGPGAEDTQYLYAQYF.